The rows below give T cell receptor beta chains drawn from one sample of a study of regulatory and conventional T cells in RAG deficiency. Some clones are missing from TCRdb's copy, which holds only in-frame ones; the method was immunoSEQ multiplex PCR. The sample records 25,000 to 35,000 clones, about 90% being singletons. These same records also appear under a second study, on regulatory T cells.

Source material: Tregs sorted from blood. All receptors derive from a human donor in good health. The CDR3 runs from the conserved cysteine through the conserved F or W. Each record gives: CDR3 DNA, CDR3 protein, clone size, V gene, CDR3 length, D gene, J gene. A D gene is named only where the DNA matches it firmly. Size is stated for part of the rows, as once, few or many counts, or as a class when the clone is expanded.

CDR3nt: TGTGCCATCAGTGAAAGCGTTGCGGGAAACACCATATATTTT
CDR3aa: CAISESVAGNTIYF
abundance: .
v_gene: TRBV10-3
len: 14
d_gene: .
j_gene: TRBJ1-3

CDR3nt: TGTGCCAGCAGTGGGGGACAGAGCACTGAAGCTTTCTTT
CDR3aa: CASSGGQSTEAFF
abundance: .
v_gene: TRBV6-1
len: 13
d_gene: TRBD1
j_gene: TRBJ1-1

CDR3nt: TGCGCCAGCAGCTTGGAAGATACGCAGTATTTT
CDR3aa: CASSLEDTQYF
abundance: few
v_gene: TRBV5-1
len: 11
d_gene: .
j_gene: TRBJ2-3

CDR3nt: TGCAGCGTAGGACAGCGCCAAGAGACCCAGTACTTC
CDR3aa: CSVGQRQETQYF
abundance: once
v_gene: TRBV29-1
len: 12
d_gene: .
j_gene: TRBJ2-5

CDR3nt: TGTGCCAGCAGCTTGAGGCGGGGAGATACGCAGTATTTT
CDR3aa: CASSLRRGDTQYF
abundance: .
v_gene: TRBV7-2
len: 13
d_gene: .
j_gene: TRBJ2-3

CDR3nt: TGTGCCAGTAGTTACAGGGGGCTGATGGCCGGTGAGCAGTTCTTC
CDR3aa: CASSYRGLMAGEQFF
abundance: .
v_gene: TRBV19
len: 15
d_gene: TRBD1
j_gene: TRBJ2-1

CDR3nt: TGTGCCAGCAAACCCTTCGCAGGGGGTGTTAACTATGGCTACACCTTC
CDR3aa: CASKPFAGGVNYGYTF
abundance: .
v_gene: TRBV28
len: 16
d_gene: TRBD1
j_gene: TRBJ1-2

CDR3nt: TGTGCCAGCAGCCCTCCTCTAGCAGAGGTGCGAGGTGAGCAGTTCTTC
CDR3aa: CASSPPLAEVRGEQFF
abundance: .
v_gene: TRBV9
len: 16
d_gene: .
j_gene: TRBJ2-1

CDR3nt: TGTGCCTGGAGGAGACACTTAAATTCAGATACGCAGTATTTT
CDR3aa: CAWRRHLNSDTQYF
abundance: .
v_gene: TRBV30
len: 14
d_gene: .
j_gene: TRBJ2-3

CDR3nt: TGTGCCAGCAGCCCCGGGGGGGGCGCCGGGGAGCTGTTTTTT
CDR3aa: CASSPGGGAGELFF
abundance: .
v_gene: TRBV7-3
len: 14
d_gene: TRBD2
j_gene: TRBJ2-2

CDR3nt: TGTGCCATCAGTGAGTCGGTACGGGACCCGGATGGTAACTATGGCTACACCTTC
CDR3aa: CAISESVRDPDGNYGYTF
abundance: .
v_gene: TRBV10-3
len: 18
d_gene: .
j_gene: TRBJ1-2

CDR3nt: TGTGCCAGCAGCTTGGCATTAGCGGGCCGTTTCTACAATGAGCAGTTCTTC
CDR3aa: CASSLALAGRFYNEQFF
abundance: .
v_gene: TRBV5-6
len: 17
d_gene: TRBD2
j_gene: TRBJ2-1

CDR3nt: TGTGCCAGCAACAACCGGAATACCTACGAGCAGTACTTC
CDR3aa: CASNNRNTYEQYF
abundance: once
v_gene: TRBV6-1
len: 13
d_gene: .
j_gene: TRBJ2-7

CDR3nt: TGCGCCAGCAGCTTAGGCGGGGAGGTGCAGTACTTC
CDR3aa: CASSLGGEVQYF
abundance: .
v_gene: TRBV5-1
len: 12
d_gene: .
j_gene: TRBJ2-7

CDR3nt: TGCGCCAGCAGCTTGGGAGGGACGTATTCAGAGACCCAGTACTTC
CDR3aa: CASSLGGTYSETQYF
abundance: .
v_gene: TRBV5-1
len: 15
d_gene: .
j_gene: TRBJ2-5

CDR3nt: TGTGCCAGCAGTGGAAGCAGCTCTGGAAACACCATATATTTT
CDR3aa: CASSGSSSGNTIYF
abundance: once
v_gene: TRBV2
len: 14
d_gene: .
j_gene: TRBJ1-3

CDR3nt: TGTGCCAGCAGTGTAATGGGGGGCACAGATACGCAGTATTTT
CDR3aa: CASSVMGGTDTQYF
abundance: .
v_gene: TRBV7-9
len: 14
d_gene: .
j_gene: TRBJ2-3

CDR3nt: TGTGCCTGGAGCGTCAGGGGGCGCGGGTTTAATGAAAAACTGTTTTTT
CDR3aa: CAWSVRGRGFNEKLFF
abundance: .
v_gene: TRBV30
len: 16
d_gene: TRBD1
j_gene: TRBJ1-4

CDR3nt: TGTGCCAGCCTTAAGGGGGGGGTTAGCACAGATACGCAGTATTTT
CDR3aa: CASLKGGVSTDTQYF
abundance: .
v_gene: TRBV28
len: 15
d_gene: .
j_gene: TRBJ2-3

CDR3nt: TGTGCCAGCTCACCAAGGGTTGGCTACACCTTC
CDR3aa: CASSPRVGYTF
abundance: .
v_gene: TRBV18
len: 11
d_gene: .
j_gene: TRBJ1-2

CDR3nt: TGTGCCAGCAGTTTATTCGTCAGGGCCCGAGGCTACACCTTC
CDR3aa: CASSLFVRARGYTF
abundance: .
v_gene: TRBV28
len: 14
d_gene: .
j_gene: TRBJ1-2

CDR3nt: TGTGCCAGCAGTTACGGTAGACGGGATGGCTACACCTTC
CDR3aa: CASSYGRRDGYTF
abundance: .
v_gene: TRBV6-6
len: 13
d_gene: .
j_gene: TRBJ1-2

CDR3nt: TGTGCTAGCAGCCAACGGACTAGCGGGGGGCGCGAAGAGACCCAGTACTTC
CDR3aa: CASSQRTSGGREETQYF
abundance: .
v_gene: TRBV7-7
len: 17
d_gene: TRBD2
j_gene: TRBJ2-5

CDR3nt: TGTGCCAGCAGCCGGCGACAGTTCGGCGACCCTACAGATACGCAGTATTTT
CDR3aa: CASSRRQFGDPTDTQYF
abundance: .
v_gene: TRBV7-9
len: 17
d_gene: .
j_gene: TRBJ2-3

CDR3nt: TGTGCCAGCAGCCGTTTTCAGCGGGGGGAACTATCCTACGAGCAGTACTTC
CDR3aa: CASSRFQRGELSYEQYF
abundance: .
v_gene: TRBV7-3
len: 17
d_gene: TRBD2
j_gene: TRBJ2-7

CDR3nt: TGCGCCAGCAGCCCGGACAGGCCGCCCTACGAGCAGTACTTC
CDR3aa: CASSPDRPPYEQYF
abundance: .
v_gene: TRBV5-1
len: 14
d_gene: TRBD1
j_gene: TRBJ2-7

CDR3nt: TGCGCCAGCAGCGGGGCATTCGAGACCCAGTACTTC
CDR3aa: CASSGAFETQYF
abundance: .
v_gene: TRBV5-1
len: 12
d_gene: .
j_gene: TRBJ2-5

CDR3nt: TGTGCCTGGAGTTTCTCAAATCAGCCCCAGCATTTT
CDR3aa: CAWSFSNQPQHF
abundance: few
v_gene: TRBV30
len: 12
d_gene: .
j_gene: TRBJ1-5

CDR3nt: TGTGCCAGCAGCGTATCGGGGGGGAACTACAATGAGCAGTTCTTC
CDR3aa: CASSVSGGNYNEQFF
abundance: .
v_gene: TRBV9
len: 15
d_gene: TRBD2
j_gene: TRBJ2-1